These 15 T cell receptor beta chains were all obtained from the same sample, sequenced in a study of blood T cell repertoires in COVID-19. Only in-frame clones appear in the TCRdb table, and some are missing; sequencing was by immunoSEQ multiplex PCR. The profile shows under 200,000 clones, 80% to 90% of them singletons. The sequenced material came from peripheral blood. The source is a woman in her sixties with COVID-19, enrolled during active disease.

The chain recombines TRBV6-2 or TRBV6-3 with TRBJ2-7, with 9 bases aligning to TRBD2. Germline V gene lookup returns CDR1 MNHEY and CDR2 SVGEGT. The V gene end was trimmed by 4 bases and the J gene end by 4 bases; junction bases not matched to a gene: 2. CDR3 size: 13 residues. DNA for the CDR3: TGTGCCAGCAGTTTAGCGGGAGTTTACGAGCAGTACTTC. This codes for CASSLAGVYEQYF.

Written as DNA, the CDR3 is TGTGCCAGCAGAAAGACAGGGGGCACTGAAGCTTTCTTT. Protein sequence: CASRKTGGTEAFF. The chain recombines TRBV11-2 with TRBJ1-1, with 9 bases that match TRBD1. The CDR3 runs 13 residues. Germline V gives CDR1 SGHAT, CDR2 FQNNGV. Trimming cost V 6 bases and J 4 bases; bases outside gene matches: 3.

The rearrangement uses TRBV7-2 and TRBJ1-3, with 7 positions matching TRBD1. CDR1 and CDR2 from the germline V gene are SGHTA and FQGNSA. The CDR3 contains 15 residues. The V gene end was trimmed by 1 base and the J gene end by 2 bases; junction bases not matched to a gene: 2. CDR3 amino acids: CASSLVGTAGNTIYF. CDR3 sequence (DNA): TGTGCCAGCAGCTTAGTTGGGACAGCTGGAAACACCATATATTTT.

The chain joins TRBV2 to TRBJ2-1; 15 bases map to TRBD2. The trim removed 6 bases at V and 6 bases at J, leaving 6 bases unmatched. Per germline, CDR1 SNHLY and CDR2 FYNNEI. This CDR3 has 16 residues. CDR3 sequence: CASSPMGLAGGNEQFF. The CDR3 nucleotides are TGTGCCAGCAGCCCCATGGGACTAGCGGGAGGCAATGAGCAGTTCTTC. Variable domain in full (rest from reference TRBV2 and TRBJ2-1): EPEVTQTPSHQVTQMGQEVILRCVPISNHLYFYWYRQILGQKVEFLVSFYNNEISEKSEIFDDQFSVERPDGSNFTLKIRSTKLEDSAMYFCASSPMGLAGGNEQFFGPGTRLTVL.

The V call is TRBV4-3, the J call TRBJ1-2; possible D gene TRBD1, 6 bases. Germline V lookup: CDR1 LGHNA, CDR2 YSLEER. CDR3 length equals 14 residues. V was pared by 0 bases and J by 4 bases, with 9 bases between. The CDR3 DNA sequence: TGCGCCAGCAGCCAAGAGCCAGGGGCCTATGGCTACACCTTC. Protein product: CASSQEPGAYGYTF.

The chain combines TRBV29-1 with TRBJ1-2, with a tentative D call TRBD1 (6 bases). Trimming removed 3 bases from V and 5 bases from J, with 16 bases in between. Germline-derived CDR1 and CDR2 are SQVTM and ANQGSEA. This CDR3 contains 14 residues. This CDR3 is CSVEARQDSYGYTF. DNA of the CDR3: TGCAGCGTTGAGGCAAGACAGGACTCATATGGCTACACCTTC.

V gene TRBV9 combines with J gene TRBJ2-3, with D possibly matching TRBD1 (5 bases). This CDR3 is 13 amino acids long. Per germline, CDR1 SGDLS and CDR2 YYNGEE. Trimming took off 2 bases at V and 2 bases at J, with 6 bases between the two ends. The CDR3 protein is CASSVRVTDTQYF. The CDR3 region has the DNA TGTGCCAGCAGCGTCAGGGTCACAGATACGCAGTATTTT. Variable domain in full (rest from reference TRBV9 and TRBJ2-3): DSGVTQTPKHLITATGQRVTLRCSPRSGDLSVYWYQQSLDQGLQFLIQYYNGEERAKGNILERFSAQQFPDLHSELNLSSLELGDSALYFCASSVRVTDTQYFGPGTRLTVL.

This CDR3 is CASSLRSGSGYTF. For the CDR3, the DNA is TGTGCCAGCAGTTTAAGGTCGGGGTCAGGCTACACCTTC. The chain employs TRBV12-3 or TRBV12-4 and TRBJ1-2; D gene unclear. The CDR3 has 13 residues. V was pared by 2 bases and J by 8 bases, with 12 bases between.

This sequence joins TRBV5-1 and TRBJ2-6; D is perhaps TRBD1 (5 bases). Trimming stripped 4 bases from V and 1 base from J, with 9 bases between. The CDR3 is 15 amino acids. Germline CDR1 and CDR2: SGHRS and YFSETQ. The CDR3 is CASSSTGSGANVLTF. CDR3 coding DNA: TGCGCCAGCAGCAGCACAGGTTCTGGGGCCAACGTCCTGACTTTC.

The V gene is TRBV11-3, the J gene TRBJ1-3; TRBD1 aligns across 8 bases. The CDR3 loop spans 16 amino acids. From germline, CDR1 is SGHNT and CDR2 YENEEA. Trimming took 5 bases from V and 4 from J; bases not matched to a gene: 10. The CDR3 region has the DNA TGTGCCAGCAGCCGCGAGACAGGGGCAAGGGGAAACACCATATATTTT. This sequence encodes CASSRETGARGNTIYF.

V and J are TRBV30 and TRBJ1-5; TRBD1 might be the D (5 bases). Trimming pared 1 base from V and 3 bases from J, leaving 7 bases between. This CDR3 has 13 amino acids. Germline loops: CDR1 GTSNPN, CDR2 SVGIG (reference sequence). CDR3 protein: CAWSGQLNQPQHF. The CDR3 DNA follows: TGTGCCTGGAGTGGACAGCTCAATCAGCCCCAGCATTTT.

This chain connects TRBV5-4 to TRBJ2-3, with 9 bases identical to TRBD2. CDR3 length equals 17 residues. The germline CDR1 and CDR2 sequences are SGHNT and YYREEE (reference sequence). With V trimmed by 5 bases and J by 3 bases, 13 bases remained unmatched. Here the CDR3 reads CASSHGTGTSRTDTQYF. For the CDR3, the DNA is TGTGCCAGCAGTCACGGCACCGGGACTAGCCGGACAGATACGCAGTATTTT.

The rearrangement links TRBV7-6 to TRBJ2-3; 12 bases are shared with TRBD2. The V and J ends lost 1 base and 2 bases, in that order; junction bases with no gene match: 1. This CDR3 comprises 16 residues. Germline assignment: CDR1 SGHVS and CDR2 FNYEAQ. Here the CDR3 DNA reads TGTGCCAGCAGCTTAGGGACTAGCGGGAACACAGATACGCAGTATTTT. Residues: CASSLGTSGNTDTQYF.

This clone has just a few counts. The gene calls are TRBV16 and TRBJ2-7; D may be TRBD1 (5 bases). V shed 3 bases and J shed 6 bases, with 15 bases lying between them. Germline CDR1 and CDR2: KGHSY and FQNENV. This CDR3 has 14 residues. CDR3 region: CASSQSRVLGEQYF. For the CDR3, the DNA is TGTGCCAGCAGCCAGTCCAGGGTTCTCGGCGAGCAGTACTTC.

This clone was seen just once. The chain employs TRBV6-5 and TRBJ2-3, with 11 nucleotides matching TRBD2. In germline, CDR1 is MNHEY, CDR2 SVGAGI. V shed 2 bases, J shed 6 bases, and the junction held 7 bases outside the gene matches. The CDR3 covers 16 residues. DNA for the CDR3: TGTGCCAGCAGTTACGGGCTAGCGGGAGGTTGGGATACGCAGTATTTT. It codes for CASSYGLAGGWDTQYF.